This paragraph reports one T cell receptor (beta chain). This clone's antigen is unknown. No conserved phenylalanine or tryptophan ends this CDR3, so it is likely a read error. The data are from a study of CD8+CD57+ T cells in acquired aplastic anemia (dated by TCRdb to 2016 to 2018). Background on the whole study: A mean of around 3.3 ug of DNA, ranging from roughly 0.18 to 30 ug, was extracted from sorted CD4+ and CD8+ cells. CD8+CD57+ expansion was defined as frequency above the mean frequency observed in healthy subjects.

The CDR3 comprises 16 residues, both ends counted. Only the CDR3 part of the read is kept: 48 bases, read in frame from the first base. For CDR1 and CDR2, the germline V gene lists KGHDR and SFDVKD. Genomic DNA was used as template for profiling of TCR beta VDJ combinations and CDR3 sequences. An Illumina HiSeq 2000 was the platform used for TCR repertoire sequencing. On the authors' methods: TRBV/TRBJ rearrangement plots, CDR3 size and DJ length profiles, and Simpson's diversity index were used to evaluate the repertoires. The most abundant DNA sequence in the deep sequencing data was defined as the immunodominant clone. CDR3 amino acid sequences were checked for sharing between subjects and were compared against published repertoires and the VDJdb database. TCRdb reanalyzed the raw reads on its own, using fastp at Q25 for trimming and MiXCR for clone calling, and kept in-frame beta chains. Rows are combined by CDR3 protein, so each entry shows the most common genes and DNA. V and J calls and clone size were set by TCRdb, not the authors. This sample comprises approximately 190,000 distinct CDR3 sequences, less than 60% of them detected only once. 9.7% of the sample is held by the ten biggest clonotypes.

General study outcomes and caveats: No significant difference in CD8+ Simpson's diversity was found between patients and healthy controls (P=0.060). Around 27 CD8+ CDR3 sequences were found to be shared between patients and controls, but these sequences appeared to be highly expressed in patients and within the immunodominant clones of the patients.

The patients picked for sequencing were ones in whom flow cytometry had shown an expansion of CD8+CD57+ cells. Every patient had severe acquired aplastic anemia, diagnosed using the International Study of Aplastic Anemia and Agranulocytosis and Camitta criteria. At the time blood was sampled, none of the patients had received any therapy. TCR repertoires of sorted CD4+ and CD8+ blood T cells from severe aplastic anemia patients and healthy subjects were deep-sequenced in the study. In the USA, patient enrollment took place under clinicaltrials.gov protocols 00001620, 01623167, 00001397, 00071045, 00081523 and 00961064. Ficoll-Paque density gradient centrifugation was used to isolate peripheral blood mononuclear cells. Before DNA extraction, CD4+ and CD8+ T cells were sorted by FACS or by magnetic beads.

Specimen: sorted CD4+, CD8+, or CD8+CD57+ T cells (not recorded which) from PBMCs. The rearranged chain carries TRBV24-1 and TRBJ1-5, and 9 junctional nucleotides match TRBD1. The clonotype was recovered from a human donor with aplastic anemia. The sequenced DNA: TGCGCCACCAGTGATCCCACTGACAGGGGGAATCAGCCCCAGCATCTT. Its coded protein is CATSDPTDRGNQPQHL.